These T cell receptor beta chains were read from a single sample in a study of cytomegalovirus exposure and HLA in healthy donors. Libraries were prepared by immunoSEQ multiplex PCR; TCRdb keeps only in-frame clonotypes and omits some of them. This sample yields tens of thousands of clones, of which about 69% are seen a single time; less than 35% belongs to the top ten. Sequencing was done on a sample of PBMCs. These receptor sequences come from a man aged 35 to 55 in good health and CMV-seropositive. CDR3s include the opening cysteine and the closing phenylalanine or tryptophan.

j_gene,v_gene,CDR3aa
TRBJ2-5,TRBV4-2,CASSQGNRRDQETQYF
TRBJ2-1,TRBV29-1,CSSLVTKYEQFF
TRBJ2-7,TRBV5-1,CASSGTGGLTYEQYF
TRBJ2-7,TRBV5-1,CASSLASGIVYEQYF
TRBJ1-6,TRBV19,CASLRSGDNSPLHF
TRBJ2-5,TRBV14,CASSRDRVRETQYF
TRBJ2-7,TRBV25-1,CASSPDRAPYEQYF
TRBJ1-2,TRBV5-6,CASSTGQGAVYGYTF
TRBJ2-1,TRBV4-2,CASSQPASGGDNEQFF
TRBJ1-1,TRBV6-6,CASSYSGTVNTEAFF
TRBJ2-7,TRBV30,CAWIPKGQRYEQYF
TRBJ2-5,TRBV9,CASSSQTSGQETQYF
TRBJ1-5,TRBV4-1,CASSQDVPGAGQPQHF